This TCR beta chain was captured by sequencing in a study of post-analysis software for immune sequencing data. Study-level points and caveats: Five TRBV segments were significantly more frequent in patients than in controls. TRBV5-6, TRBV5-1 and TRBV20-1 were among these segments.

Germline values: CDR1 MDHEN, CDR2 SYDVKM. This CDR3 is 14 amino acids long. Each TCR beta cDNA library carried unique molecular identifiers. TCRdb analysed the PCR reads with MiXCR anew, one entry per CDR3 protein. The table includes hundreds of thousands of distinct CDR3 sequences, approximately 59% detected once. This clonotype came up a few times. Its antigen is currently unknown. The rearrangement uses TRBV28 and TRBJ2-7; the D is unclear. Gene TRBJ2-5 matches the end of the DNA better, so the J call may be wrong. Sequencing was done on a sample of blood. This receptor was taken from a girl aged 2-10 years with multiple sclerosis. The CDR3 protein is CASSLPRSQETQYF. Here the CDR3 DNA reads TGTGCCAGCAGTTTACCTAGGTCCCAAGAGACCCAGTACTTC.